This is a list of T cell receptor beta chains from one sample in a study of blood T cell repertoires in COVID-19. Method: immunoSEQ multiplex PCR; TCRdb's copy keeps in-frame clones and lacks some. Here the sample spans about 270,000 clones, less than 90% being singletons. Sequencing used peripheral blood. These receptors came from a man in his sixties who had recovered from COVID-19. Both conserved end residues are part of each CDR3. A D gene is named only where the DNA matches it firmly. A clone size is listed for some rows: how often the clone was seen (once, few, many), or a class if it is expanded.

d_gene: .
abundance: .
v_gene: TRBV19
j_gene: TRBJ2-5
len: 13
CDR3aa: CASTRMAGETQYF
CDR3nt: TGTGCCAGTACCCGGATGGCAGGAGAGACCCAGTACTTC

d_gene: .
abundance: .
v_gene: TRBV7-2
j_gene: TRBJ2-7
len: 16
CDR3aa: CASSLRGGTFSYEQYF
CDR3nt: TGTGCCAGCAGCCTAAGAGGCGGGACGTTTTCCTACGAGCAGTACTTC

d_gene: TRBD1
abundance: .
v_gene: TRBV7-3
j_gene: TRBJ2-7
len: 15
CDR3aa: CASTLETGFSYEQYF
CDR3nt: TGTGCCAGCACCCTTGAGACAGGGTTTTCCTACGAGCAGTACTTC

d_gene: .
abundance: .
v_gene: TRBV14
j_gene: TRBJ1-2
len: 14
CDR3aa: CASSRTSANYGYTF
CDR3nt: TGTGCCAGCAGCCGGACATCAGCTAACTATGGCTACACCTTC

d_gene: TRBD1
abundance: .
v_gene: TRBV6-4
j_gene: TRBJ1-2
len: 16
CDR3aa: CASSDPRDRRNYGYTF
CDR3nt: TGTGCCAGCAGTGACCCCCGGGACAGGCGTAACTATGGCTACACCTTC

d_gene: TRBD1
abundance: .
v_gene: TRBV7-9
j_gene: TRBJ2-1
len: 14
CDR3aa: CASSLQGQDNEQFF
CDR3nt: TGTGCCAGCAGCTTACAGGGACAGGACAATGAGCAGTTCTTC

d_gene: TRBD1
abundance: .
v_gene: TRBV19
j_gene: TRBJ1-6
len: 14
CDR3aa: CATGRQGINSPLHF
CDR3nt: TGTGCCACCGGAAGACAGGGGATTAATTCACCCCTCCACTTT

d_gene: TRBD1
abundance: .
v_gene: TRBV5-5
j_gene: TRBJ2-2
len: 13
CDR3aa: CASSLNRGQELFF
CDR3nt: TGTGCCAGCAGCCTAAACAGGGGGCAGGAGCTGTTTTTT

d_gene: .
abundance: .
v_gene: TRBV19
j_gene: TRBJ1-3
len: 14
CDR3aa: CASSKTVSGNTIYF
CDR3nt: TGTGCCAGTAGTAAGACAGTTTCTGGAAACACCATATATTTT

d_gene: TRBD1
abundance: .
v_gene: TRBV6-5
j_gene: TRBJ1-1
len: 14
CDR3aa: CASSRQGGHTEAFF
CDR3nt: TGTGCCAGCAGTCGACAGGGGGGTCACACTGAAGCTTTCTTT

d_gene: .
abundance: .
v_gene: TRBV9
j_gene: TRBJ2-2
len: 14
CDR3aa: CASSVVLNTGELFF
CDR3nt: TGTGCCAGCAGCGTAGTTCTAAACACCGGGGAGCTGTTTTTT

d_gene: TRBD2
abundance: .
v_gene: TRBV9
j_gene: TRBJ2-5
len: 17
CDR3aa: CASSVGLAGGVVETQYF
CDR3nt: TGTGCCAGCAGCGTAGGACTAGCGGGGGGTGTAGTAGAGACCCAGTACTTC

d_gene: .
abundance: .
v_gene: TRBV18
j_gene: TRBJ1-4
len: 16
CDR3aa: CASSPQATGSREKLFF
CDR3nt: TGTGCCAGCTCACCCCAAGCGACGGGGAGTAGGGAAAAACTGTTTTTT

d_gene: .
abundance: .
v_gene: TRBV24-1
j_gene: TRBJ2-1
len: 13
CDR3aa: CATRDTQYNEQFF
CDR3nt: TGTGCCACCAGGGACACCCAGTACAATGAGCAGTTCTTC

d_gene: TRBD2
abundance: .
v_gene: TRBV19
j_gene: TRBJ2-7
len: 16
CDR3aa: CASSISSGGGTYEQYF
CDR3nt: TGTGCCAGTAGTATTTCCTCCGGGGGGGGAACCTACGAGCAGTACTTC

d_gene: TRBD1
abundance: .
v_gene: TRBV27
j_gene: TRBJ2-1
len: 15
CDR3aa: CASSNGTGGGYEQFF
CDR3nt: TGTGCCAGCAGTAACGGGACAGGGGGCGGCTATGAGCAGTTCTTC

d_gene: .
abundance: .
v_gene: TRBV5-1
j_gene: TRBJ2-3
len: 15
CDR3aa: CASSLVQRSTDTQYF
CDR3nt: TGCGCCAGCAGCTTGGTGCAGCGAAGCACAGATACGCAGTATTTT

d_gene: TRBD1
abundance: .
v_gene: TRBV5-1
j_gene: TRBJ1-1
len: 17
CDR3aa: CASTFAWDRVSNTEAFF
CDR3nt: TGCGCCAGCACCTTTGCCTGGGACAGGGTCTCGAACACTGAAGCTTTCTTT

d_gene: TRBD1
abundance: .
v_gene: TRBV4-2
j_gene: TRBJ1-3
len: 16
CDR3aa: CASSQVGQQPGNTIYF
CDR3nt: TGTGCCAGCAGCCAAGTGGGACAGCAACCTGGAAACACCATATATTTT

d_gene: .
abundance: .
v_gene: TRBV3-1/TRBV3-2
j_gene: TRBJ1-1
len: 14
CDR3aa: CASSQVITGTEAFF
CDR3nt: TGTGCCAGCAGCCAAGTCATTACAGGGACTGAAGCTTTCTTT

d_gene: .
abundance: .
v_gene: TRBV6-5
j_gene: TRBJ1-6
len: 13
CDR3aa: CASSYLDSGALHF
CDR3nt: TGTGCCAGCAGTTACTTGGACTCCGGGGCCCTCCACTTT

d_gene: TRBD1
abundance: .
v_gene: TRBV7-2
j_gene: TRBJ2-2
len: 19
CDR3aa: CASSFRDRIGAANTGELFF
CDR3nt: TGTGCCAGCAGCTTTCGGGACAGGATAGGAGCCGCGAACACCGGGGAGCTGTTTTTT

d_gene: .
abundance: .
v_gene: TRBV27
j_gene: TRBJ1-1
len: 13
CDR3aa: CASHGQRDTEAFF
CDR3nt: TGTGCCAGCCATGGACAGAGGGACACTGAAGCTTTCTTT

d_gene: .
abundance: .
v_gene: TRBV18
j_gene: TRBJ1-4
len: 15
CDR3aa: CASSPREARGEKLFF
CDR3nt: TGTGCCAGCTCGCCTCGGGAGGCTAGGGGTGAAAAACTGTTTTTT

d_gene: TRBD1
abundance: few
v_gene: TRBV18
j_gene: TRBJ1-2
len: 13
CDR3aa: CATRRGQDYGYTF
CDR3nt: TGTGCCACCCGAAGAGGACAGGACTATGGCTACACCTTC

d_gene: .
abundance: many
v_gene: TRBV7-9
j_gene: TRBJ1-3
len: 12
CDR3aa: CASSPVGNTIYF
CDR3nt: TGTGCCAGCAGCCCAGTCGGAAACACCATATATTTT

d_gene: .
abundance: .
v_gene: TRBV27
j_gene: TRBJ2-4
len: 15
CDR3aa: CASSYEGGVTNIQYF
CDR3nt: TGTGCCAGCAGTTATGAGGGGGGGGTCACAAACATTCAGTACTTC

d_gene: .
abundance: .
v_gene: TRBV19
j_gene: TRBJ1-4
len: 15
CDR3aa: CASSKAGPKYEKLFF
CDR3nt: TGTGCCAGTAGTAAAGCAGGGCCTAAATATGAAAAACTGTTTTTT

d_gene: TRBD1
abundance: .
v_gene: TRBV4-2
j_gene: TRBJ1-1
len: 15
CDR3aa: CASGVGGQVNTEAFF
CDR3nt: TGTGCCAGCGGGGTGGGGGGACAGGTTAACACTGAAGCTTTCTTT

d_gene: TRBD2
abundance: once
v_gene: TRBV5-1
j_gene: TRBJ2-7
len: 16
CDR3aa: CASSLAVAGGLYEQYF
CDR3nt: TGCGCCAGCAGCTTGGCGGTAGCGGGGGGATTATACGAGCAGTACTTC

d_gene: .
abundance: .
v_gene: TRBV11-2
j_gene: TRBJ2-2
len: 13
CDR3aa: CASRVRGTGELFF
CDR3nt: TGTGCCAGCAGAGTGCGAGGGACCGGGGAGCTGTTTTTT

d_gene: TRBD2
abundance: .
v_gene: TRBV6-2/TRBV6-3
j_gene: TRBJ2-5
len: 16
CDR3aa: CASSSRLEGGQETQYF
CDR3nt: TGTGCCAGCAGTTCACGACTAGAGGGAGGGCAAGAGACCCAGTACTTC

d_gene: TRBD1
abundance: few
v_gene: TRBV18
j_gene: TRBJ2-7
len: 15
CDR3aa: CASSPWDRTVYEQYF
CDR3nt: TGTGCCAGCTCACCTTGGGACAGGACCGTCTACGAGCAGTACTTC

d_gene: .
abundance: .
v_gene: TRBV7-2
j_gene: TRBJ2-7
len: 13
CDR3aa: CASSWVGAYEQYF
CDR3nt: TGTGCCAGCAGCTGGGTAGGAGCCTACGAGCAGTACTTC

d_gene: TRBD2
abundance: .
v_gene: TRBV7-6
j_gene: TRBJ2-7
len: 14
CDR3aa: CASSLGLAGYEQYF
CDR3nt: TGTGCCAGCAGCTTAGGGCTAGCGGGGTACGAGCAGTACTTC